The rows below give T cell receptor beta chains drawn from one sample of a study of T cell repertoires in cytomegalovirus infection. Their recognized antigens are unknown. TCRdb reanalysed the reads using MiXCR and keeps one entry per CDR3 protein. The sample has roughly 160,000 distinct CDR3 sequences, 20% to 25% seen once. The sample in question was CD8+ T cells from cultured PBMCs, obtained from culture after CMV antigen stimulation. The receptors here all came from a human donor in good health (CMV status not recorded). Some clones in this sample may be carry-over from other donors' samples. CDR3s include the opening cysteine and the closing phenylalanine or tryptophan. The D gene is left open where the match is weak. Clone size, where shown, is once, few, many, or a class for clones that have expanded.

TRBJ1-1 | TRBV7-2 | few | TRBD1 | TGTGCCAGCACCCCAGTCCAGGGGGCGCGGTGGACTGAAGCTTTCTTT | CASTPVQGARWTEAFF
TRBJ2-2 | TRBV7-8 | NA | TRBD2 | TGTGCCAGCAGCTTAGGGGGCGGGGGGACGAACACCGGGGAGCTGTTTTTT | CASSLGGGGTNTGELFF
TRBJ1-2 | TRBV7-6 | NA | TRBD1 | TGTGCCAGCAGCTTGTATTCGGACAGGGGAGCTTCCCATGGCTACACCTTC | CASSLYSDRGASHGYTF
TRBJ1-4 | TRBV2 | few | TRBD1 | TGTGCCAGCAGTGAATTAGGACAGGACGAAAAACTGTTTTTT | CASSELGQDEKLFF
TRBJ2-1 | TRBV7-9 | few | NA | TGTGCCAGCAGCCTCGGACTTGATTACAATGAGCAGTTCTTC | CASSLGLDYNEQFF
TRBJ1-6 | TRBV7-1 | once | NA | TGTGCCAGCAGCCCATACACAGCCACTAGGGATTCACCCCTCCACTTT | CASSPYTATRDSPLHF
TRBJ1-1 | TRBV20-1 | few | TRBD1 | TGCAGTGCTAGAGCGAGACAGGGGAACACTGAAGCTTTCTTT | CSARARQGNTEAFF
TRBJ2-2 | TRBV12-3/TRBV12-4 | NA | NA | TGTGCCAGCAGCCCCCGAGGGGAAAGCGGGGAGCTGTTTTTT | CASSPRGESGELFF
TRBJ1-5 | TRBV6-5 | few | TRBD1 | TGTGCCAGCAGTCCCGGACAGGGGCAAGCAAATCAGCCCCAGCATTTT | CASSPGQGQANQPQHF
TRBJ1-1 | TRBV2 | many | NA | TGTGCCAGCAAGGGGTATTCGAACACTGAAGCTTTCTTT | CASKGYSNTEAFF
TRBJ1-1 | TRBV4-2 | NA | NA | TGTGCCAGCAGCCAAGTCTTGATGGGACAAACGAACACTGAAGCTTTCTTT | CASSQVLMGQTNTEAFF
TRBJ2-2 | TRBV12-5 | few | TRBD2 | TGTGCTAGTGTCCCCCCCGAGCGGGGGATTCCAAACACCGGGGAGCTGTTTTTT | CASVPPERGIPNTGELFF